The 16 T cell receptor beta chains given below trace back to one sample, sequenced in a study of Ad26.COV2.S vaccination and SARS-CoV-2 variants. Documented treatment: 15 to 20 received Ad26.COV2.S at low or high dose, single or two shots; 5 received placebo; per-sample allocation not given. Day 63 following the first vaccine or placebo injection was when the samples were taken. Assay: immunoSEQ multiplex PCR; the TCRdb copy retains only in-frame clones and omits some. This table has about 410,000 clones, about 90% appearing once. Source: peripheral blood, taken in a trial of Ad26.COV2.S vaccine versus placebo. The source is a person aged 18-65 years who received the Ad26.COV2.S COVID-19 vaccine or a placebo.

This clone was detected once. This sequence joins TRBV5-1 and TRBJ1-2; TRBD1 matches 8 bases. There are 15 residues in the CDR3. The V segment lost 0 bases and the J segment 3 bases; nucleotides outside the gene matches: 4. From germline, CDR1 is SGHRS and CDR2 YFSETQ. The CDR3 spells CASSLGGQAYYGYTF. DNA of the CDR3: TGCGCCAGCAGCTTGGGGGGACAGGCCTACTATGGCTACACCTTC. Drawing the rest from reference TRBV5-1 and TRBJ1-2, the complete variable domain is KAGVTQTPRYLIKTRGQQVTLSCSPISGHRSVSWYQQTPGQGLQFLFEYFSETQRNKGNFPGRFSGRQFSNSRSEMNVSTLELGDSALYLCASSLGGQAYYGYTFGSGTRLTVV.

This chain joins TRBV9 and TRBJ2-3; the D gene is possibly TRBD1 (6 bases). V lost 4 bases, J lost 0 bases, and 12 bases lay in between. CDR3 size: 15 residues. Looked up from germline, CDR1 is SGDLS and CDR2 is YYNGEE. Here the CDR3 reads CASSPQGRSTDTQYF. The CDR3 DNA is TGTGCCAGCAGCCCCCAGGGGAGAAGCACAGATACGCAGTATTTT. The full variable domain, in which reference TRBV9 and TRBJ2-3 provide the parts outside the CDR3, is DSGVTQTPKHLITATGQRVTLRCSPRSGDLSVYWYQQSLDQGLQFLIQYYNGEERAKGNILERFSAQQFPDLHSELNLSSLELGDSALYFCASSPQGRSTDTQYFGPGTRLTVL.

The chain has TRBV30 and TRBJ1-1; tentatively, D is TRBD1 (5 bases). Per germline, CDR1 GTSNPN and CDR2 SVGIG (reference sequence). This CDR3 is 13 amino acids long. V was cut by 4 bases and J by 4 bases, with 13 bases left in between. Here the CDR3 DNA reads TGTGCCTGGATTACCCAGGGAGGCACTGAAGCTTTCTTT. Protein sequence: CAWITQGGTEAFF.

The V gene is TRBV6-1, the J gene TRBJ2-5, with 8 bases matching TRBD1. V was pared by 3 bases and J by 4 bases, with 10 bases of the junction left unmatched. The CDR3 totals 16 residues. Germline V gene data show CDR1 as MNHNS and CDR2 as SASEGT. The CDR3 DNA sequence: TGTGCCAGCAGTGAGGGAGGACAGGGTAGGAGAGAGACCCAGTACTTC. Its protein is CASSEGGQGRRETQYF.

In its sample, this clone was seen once. The genes are TRBV30 and TRBJ2-7, with 7 nucleotides matching TRBD1. Germline CDR1 is GTSNPN and CDR2 is SVGIG (reference sequence). The CDR3 has 14 amino acids. Trimming cost V 3 bases and J 4 bases; bases outside gene matches: 9. CDR3: CAWRDPGQSYEQYF. Here the CDR3 DNA reads TGTGCCTGGAGGGATCCGGGACAGAGTTACGAGCAGTACTTC.

The chain joins TRBV7-8 to TRBJ2-7; D is uncertain. The CDR3 loop spans 13 amino acids. V lost 5 bases and J 3 bases, leaving 11 bases between the germline ends. CDR1 SGHVS and CDR2 FQNEAQ come from the germline V gene. CDR3 nucleotide sequence: TGTGCCAGCAGCCAAATTACTTACTACGAGCAGTACTTC. Its translation is CASSQITYYEQYF.

The chain joins TRBV4-2 to TRBJ1-1; no clear D gene. Trimming removed 6 bases from V and 1 base from J, with 9 bases in between. Germline V gene data show CDR1 as LGHNA and CDR2 as YNFKEQ. This CDR3 has 13 residues. CDR3 sequence: CASRLDGNTEAFF. CDR3 in DNA: TGTGCCAGCAGACTCGACGGGAACACTGAAGCTTTCTTT.

The gene calls are TRBV27 and TRBJ2-3, with D possibly matching TRBD2 (6 bases). Germline CDR1 MNHEY, CDR2 SMNVEV (reference sequence). The CDR3 loop spans 14 amino acids. V was trimmed by 6 bases and J by 5 bases, leaving 15 bases between them. The CDR3 reads CASSQMGGGDTQYF. The CDR3 DNA follows: TGTGCCAGCAGCCAAATGGGGGGTGGAGATACGCAGTATTTT.

The chain carries TRBV6-5 and TRBJ2-2, with 8 bases fitting TRBD1. The J segment lost 4 bases and the V segment lost 7 bases, leaving 5 bases of the junction unmatched. This CDR3 has 14 residues. CDR1 is MNHEY, CDR2 SVGAGI, per germline. CDR3 nucleotides: TGTGCCAGCAATGGACAGGGTACCACCGGGGAGCTGTTTTTT. It specifies CASNGQGTTGELFF.

The chain carries TRBV7-9 and TRBJ1-1; the D is unclear. The CDR3 runs 12 residues. CDR1 and CDR2 from the germline V gene are SEHNR and FQNEAQ (reference sequence). Trimming left V 4 bases short and J 10 bases short, with 13 bases between. The CDR3 reads CASSYDPNRAFF. DNA of the CDR3: TGTGCCAGCAGCTACGACCCGAATCGAGCTTTCTTT.

J is TRBJ1-3 and V is TRBV18, with unresolved D. V was shortened by 0 bases and J by 9 bases, with 12 bases between the two germline ends. Germline CDR1 is KGHSH and CDR2 is LQKENI. CDR3 size: 14 residues. Here the CDR3 DNA reads TGTGCCAGCTCACCACCGACGCCGGTCGGCACCATATATTTT. Protein product: CASSPPTPVGTIYF.

This clone was counted once. The rearrangement joins TRBV12-3 or TRBV12-4 to TRBJ2-5, with unresolved D. The germline V and J ends were trimmed by 2 bases and 7 bases, with 11 bases remaining between them. This CDR3 spans 13 amino acids. CDR3 in DNA: TGTGCCAGCAGTTTATCCCTTGAGGTGACCCAGTACTTC. It encodes CASSLSLEVTQYF.

This chain joins TRBV4-2 and TRBJ1-2; 7 bases match TRBD1. The CDR3 length is 17 residues. With V trimmed by 5 bases and J by 3 bases, 15 bases remained unmatched. Germline loops: CDR1 LGHNA, CDR2 YNFKEQ. The CDR3 protein is CASSVRQGTGEDYGYTF. The CDR3 DNA follows: TGTGCCAGCAGCGTACGACAGGGTACTGGGGAAGACTATGGCTACACCTTC.

This chain connects TRBV10-2 to TRBJ1-3, with TRBD1 identical over 8 bases. With V trimmed by 7 bases and J by 2 bases, 7 bases remained unmatched. The CDR3 loop spans 15 amino acids. Per germline, CDR1 WSHSY and CDR2 SAAADI. This chain's CDR3 is CASTGQGAPGNTIYF. The CDR3 bases are TGCGCCAGCACGGGGCAGGGGGCCCCTGGAAACACCATATATTTT.

The V call is TRBV4-3, the J call TRBJ2-7; tentatively, D is TRBD2 (5 bases). Germline-derived CDR1 and CDR2 are LGHNA and YSLEER. The CDR3 covers 16 residues. The V end lost 1 base, the J end lost 2 bases, and 15 bases lay between the germline ends. In DNA form, the CDR3 reads TGCGCCAGCAGCCAAGTGAGGGCATCATATACCTACGAGCAGTACTTC. Translation gives CASSQVRASYTYEQYF.

The chain has TRBV5-6 and TRBJ1-2; D unclear. There are 14 residues in the CDR3. CDR1 and CDR2 from the germline V gene are SGHDT and YYEEEE. With 0 bases removed from V and 4 bases from J, the gap between germline ends came to 10 bases. CDR3 residues: CASSLGAQFYGYTF. The CDR3 coding sequence is TGTGCCAGCAGCTTGGGAGCTCAATTCTATGGCTACACCTTC.